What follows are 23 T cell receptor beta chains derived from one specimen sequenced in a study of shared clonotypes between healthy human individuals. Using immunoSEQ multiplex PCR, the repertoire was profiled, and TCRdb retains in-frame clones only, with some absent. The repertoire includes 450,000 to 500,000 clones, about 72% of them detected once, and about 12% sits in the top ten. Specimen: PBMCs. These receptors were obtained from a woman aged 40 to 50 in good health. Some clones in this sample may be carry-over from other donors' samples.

CDR3 loop: CASSLDGPQHF. The CDR3 DNA is TGTGCCAGCAGCTTAGATGGGCCCCAGCATTTT. The chain links TRBV7-9 to TRBJ1-5; D is ambiguous. CDR1 and CDR2 (germline): SEHNR, FQNEAQ (reference sequence). Trimming cost V 1 base and J 9 bases, with 4 bases left between them. The length of the CDR3 is 11 residues.

As DNA, the CDR3 is TGTGCCAGCAGCTTGGTGGGGGCAGAGCCCCAGCATTTT. Its translation is CASSLVGAEPQHF. The chain couples TRBV5-8 to TRBJ1-5; tentatively, D is TRBD1 (6 bases). Looked up from germline, CDR1 is SGHTS and CDR2 is YDEGEE. Trimming removed 0 bases at V and 8 bases at J, with 9 bases between. This CDR3 has 13 residues. Variable domain in full (rest from reference TRBV5-8 and TRBJ1-5): EAGVTQSPTHLIKTRGQQATLRCSPISGHTSVYWYQQALGLGLQFLLWYDEGEERNRGNFPPRFSGRQFPNYSSELNVNALELEDSALYLCASSLVGAEPQHFGDGTRLSIL.

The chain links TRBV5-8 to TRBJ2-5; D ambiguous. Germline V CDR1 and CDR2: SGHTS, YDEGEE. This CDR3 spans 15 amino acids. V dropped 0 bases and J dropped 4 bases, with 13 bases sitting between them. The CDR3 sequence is CASSLEGTQLETQYF. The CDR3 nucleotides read TGTGCCAGCAGCTTGGAGGGTACACAGTTAGAGACCCAGTACTTC.

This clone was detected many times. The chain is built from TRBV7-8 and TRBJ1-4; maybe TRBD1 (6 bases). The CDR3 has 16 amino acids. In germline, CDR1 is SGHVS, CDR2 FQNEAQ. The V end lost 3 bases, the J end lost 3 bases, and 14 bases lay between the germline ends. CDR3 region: CASSLGAGRANEKLFF. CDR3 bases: TGTGCCAGCAGCTTGGGGGCAGGGAGGGCTAATGAAAAACTGTTTTTT.

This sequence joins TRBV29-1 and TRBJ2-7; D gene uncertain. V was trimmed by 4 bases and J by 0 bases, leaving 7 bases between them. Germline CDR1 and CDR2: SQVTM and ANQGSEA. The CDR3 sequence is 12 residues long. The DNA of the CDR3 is TGCAGCGTTGGAGAGAGCTCCTACGAGCAGTACTTC. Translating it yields CSVGESSYEQYF.

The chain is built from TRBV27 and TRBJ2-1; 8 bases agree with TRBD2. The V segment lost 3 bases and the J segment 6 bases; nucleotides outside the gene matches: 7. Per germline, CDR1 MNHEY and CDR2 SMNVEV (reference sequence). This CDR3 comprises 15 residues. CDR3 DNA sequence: TGTGCCAGCAGTTTGGTTGGGACTAGGGCCAATGAGCAGTTCTTC. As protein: CASSLVGTRANEQFF.

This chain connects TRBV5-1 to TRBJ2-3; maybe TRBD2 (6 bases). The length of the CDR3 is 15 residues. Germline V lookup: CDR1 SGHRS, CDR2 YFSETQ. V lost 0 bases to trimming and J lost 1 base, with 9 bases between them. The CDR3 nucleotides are TGCGCCAGCAGCTTGGAGGCTAGCGGCACAGATACGCAGTATTTT. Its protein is CASSLEASGTDTQYF.

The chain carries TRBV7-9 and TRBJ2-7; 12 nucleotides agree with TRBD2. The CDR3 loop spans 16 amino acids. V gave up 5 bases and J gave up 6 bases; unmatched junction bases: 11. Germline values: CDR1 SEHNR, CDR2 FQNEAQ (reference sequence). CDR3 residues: CASSPSGRAPGGEQYF. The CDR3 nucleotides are TGTGCCAGCAGCCCTAGCGGGAGGGCCCCAGGGGGCGAGCAGTACTTC.

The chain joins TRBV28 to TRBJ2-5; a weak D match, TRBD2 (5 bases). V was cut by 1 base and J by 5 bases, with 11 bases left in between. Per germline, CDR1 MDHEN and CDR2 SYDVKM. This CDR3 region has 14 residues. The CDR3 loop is CASSLSAEVETQYF. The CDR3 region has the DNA TGTGCCAGCAGTTTATCGGCGGAGGTGGAGACCCAGTACTTC.

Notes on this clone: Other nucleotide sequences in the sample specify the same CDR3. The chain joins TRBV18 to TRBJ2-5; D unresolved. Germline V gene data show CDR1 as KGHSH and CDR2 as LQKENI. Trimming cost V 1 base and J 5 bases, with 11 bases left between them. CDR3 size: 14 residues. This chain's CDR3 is CASSPQGLAETQYF. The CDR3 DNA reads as TGTGCCAGCTCACCACAGGGTCTCGCTGAGACCCAGTACTTC.

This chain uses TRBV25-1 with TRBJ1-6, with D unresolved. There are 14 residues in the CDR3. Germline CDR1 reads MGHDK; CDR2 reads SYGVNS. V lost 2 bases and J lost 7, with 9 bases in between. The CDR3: CASSEDLGNSPLHF. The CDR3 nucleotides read TGTGCCAGCAGTGAAGATCTGGGAAATTCACCCCTCCACTTT.

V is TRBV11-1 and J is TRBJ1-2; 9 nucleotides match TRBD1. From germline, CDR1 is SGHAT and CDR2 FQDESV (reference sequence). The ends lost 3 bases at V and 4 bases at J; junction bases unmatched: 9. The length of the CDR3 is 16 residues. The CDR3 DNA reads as TGTGCCAGCAGCTTGGGGGACAGGGAACCCGGCTATGGCTACACCTTC. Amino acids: CASSLGDREPGYGYTF.

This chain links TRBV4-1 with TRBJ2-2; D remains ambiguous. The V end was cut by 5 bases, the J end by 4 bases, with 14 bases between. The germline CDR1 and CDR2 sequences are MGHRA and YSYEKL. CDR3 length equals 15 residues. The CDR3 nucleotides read TGCGCCAGCAGCTTTTCCGGGCTTGGCACCGGGGAGCTGTTTTTT. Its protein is CASSFSGLGTGELFF.

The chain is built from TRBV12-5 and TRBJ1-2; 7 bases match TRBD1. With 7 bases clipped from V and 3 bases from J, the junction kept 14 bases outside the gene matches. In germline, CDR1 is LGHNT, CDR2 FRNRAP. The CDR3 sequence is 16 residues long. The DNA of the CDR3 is TGTGCTAGTGCCTCACCTCCCGCCGACAGGGACTATGGCTACACCTTC. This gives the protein CASASPPADRDYGYTF.

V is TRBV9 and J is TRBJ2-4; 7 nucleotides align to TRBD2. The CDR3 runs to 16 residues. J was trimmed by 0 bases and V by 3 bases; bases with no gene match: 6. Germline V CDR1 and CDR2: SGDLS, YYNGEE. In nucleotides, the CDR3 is TGTGCCAGCAGCGCCGGATTAGCGGGAGCCAAAAACATTCAGTACTTC. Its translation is CASSAGLAGAKNIQYF.

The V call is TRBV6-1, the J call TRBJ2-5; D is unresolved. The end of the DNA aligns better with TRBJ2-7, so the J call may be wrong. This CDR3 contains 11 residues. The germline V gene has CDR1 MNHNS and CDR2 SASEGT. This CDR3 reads CASNWNYEQYF. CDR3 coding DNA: TGTGCCAGCAACTGGAACTACGAGCAGTACTTC.

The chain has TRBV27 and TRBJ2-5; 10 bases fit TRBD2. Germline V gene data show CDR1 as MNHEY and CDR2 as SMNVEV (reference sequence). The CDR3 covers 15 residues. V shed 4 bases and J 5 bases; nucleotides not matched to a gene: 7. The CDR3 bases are TGTGCCAGCAGTTCCCCAAGTAGCGGGAGGGAGACCCAGTACTTC. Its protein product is CASSSPSSGRETQYF.

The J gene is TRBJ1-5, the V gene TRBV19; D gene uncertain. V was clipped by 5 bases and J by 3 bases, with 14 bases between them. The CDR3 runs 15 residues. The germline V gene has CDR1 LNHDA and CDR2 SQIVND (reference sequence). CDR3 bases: TGTGCCAGTAGTTCGTACTGGGGAGTCAATCAGCCCCAGCATTTT. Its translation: CASSSYWGVNQPQHF. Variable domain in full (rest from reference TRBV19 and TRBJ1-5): DGGITQSPKYLFRKEGQNVTLSCEQNLNHDAMYWYRQDPGQGLRLIYYSQIVNDFQKGDIAEGYSVSREKKESFPLTVTSAQKNPTAFYLCASSSYWGVNQPQHFGDGTRLSIL.

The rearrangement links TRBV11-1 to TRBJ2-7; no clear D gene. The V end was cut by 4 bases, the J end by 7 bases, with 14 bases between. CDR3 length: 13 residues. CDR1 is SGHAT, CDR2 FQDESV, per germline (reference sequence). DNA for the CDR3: TGTGCCAGCAGCTCAGCAGATTTCTCAGAGCAGTACTTC. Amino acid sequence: CASSSADFSEQYF.

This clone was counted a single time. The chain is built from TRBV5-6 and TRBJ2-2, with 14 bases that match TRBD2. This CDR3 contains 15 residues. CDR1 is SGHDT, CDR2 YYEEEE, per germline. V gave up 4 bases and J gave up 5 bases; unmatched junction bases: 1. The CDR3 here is CASSGTSGSTGELFF. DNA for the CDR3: TGTGCCAGCAGCGGGACTAGCGGGAGTACCGGGGAGCTGTTTTTT.

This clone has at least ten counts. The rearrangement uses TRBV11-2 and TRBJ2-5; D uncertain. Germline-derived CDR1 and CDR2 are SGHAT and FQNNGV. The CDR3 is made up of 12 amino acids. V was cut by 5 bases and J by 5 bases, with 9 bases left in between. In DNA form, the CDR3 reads TGTGCCAGCAGCCAAGGGTCGGAGACCCAGTACTTC. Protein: CASSQGSETQYF.

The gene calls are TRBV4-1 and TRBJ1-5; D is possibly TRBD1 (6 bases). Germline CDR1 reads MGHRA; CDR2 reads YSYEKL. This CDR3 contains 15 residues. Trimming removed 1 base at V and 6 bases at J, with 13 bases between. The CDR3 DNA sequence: TGCGCCAGCAGCCAAGGCCGTGGGGGCGGTCAGCCCCAGCATTTT. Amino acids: CASSQGRGGGQPQHF.

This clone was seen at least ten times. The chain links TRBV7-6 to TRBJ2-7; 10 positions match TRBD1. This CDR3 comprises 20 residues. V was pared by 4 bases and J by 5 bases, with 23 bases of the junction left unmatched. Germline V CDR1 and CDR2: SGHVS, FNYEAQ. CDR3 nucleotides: TGTGCCAGCAGCTCCCCTGGGGCCCCCGGGACAGGGGATGGATGGGACGAGCAGTACTTC. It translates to CASSSPGAPGTGDGWDEQYF.